Each of the 2 T cell receptor beta chains below was sequenced from the same sample in a study of OX40 agonist ivuxolimab in advanced cancers. Libraries were prepared by immunoSEQ multiplex PCR; TCRdb keeps only in-frame clonotypes and omits some of them. This table has roughly 53,000 clones, around four fifths appearing once. The sequencing here drew on CD4+ or CD8+ T cells sorted from blood, taken in a trial of the OX40 agonist ivuxolimab. All receptors come from an adult with an advanced solid tumor such as melanoma, head and neck, liver or kidney cancer.

Details on this clone: An end of the junction does not agree with germline; a read error may underlie this. The rearrangement uses TRBV27 and TRBJ1-1; possible D gene TRBD1, 5 bases. Germline-derived CDR1 and CDR2 are MNHEY and SMNVEV (reference sequence). The CDR3 extends over 17 amino acids. CDR3 in amino acids: CASSLILDREGYTKAFF. CDR3 in DNA: TGTGCCAGCAGTTTAATTCTCGACCGCGAGGGGTACACTAAAGCTTTCTTT.

This chain joins TRBV2 and TRBJ1-5; weak D call: TRBD1 (6 bases). Germline V gives CDR1 SNHLY, CDR2 FYNNEI. Trimming left V 5 bases short and J 4 bases short, with 18 bases between. CDR3 length equals 16 residues. CDR3 sequence (DNA): TGTGCCAGCAGTAGACCGGGACAAGGGAGGAATCAGCCCCAGCATTTT. It yields the protein CASSRPGQGRNQPQHF.